One sample yielded the 23 T cell receptor beta chains listed below, sequenced in a study of blood T cell repertoires in COVID-19. Sequenced by immunoSEQ multiplex PCR; TCRdb stores in-frame clones only, minus some. The sample records roughly 140,000 clones, 75% to 90% being singletons. The source material was peripheral blood. These receptor sequences come from a man in his 70s with acute or convalescent COVID-19.

This chain's CDR3 is CASSEGTGAFSEKLFF. CDR3 DNA sequence: TGTGCCAGCAGTGAAGGGACAGGGGCTTTCAGTGAAAAACTGTTTTTT. The J gene is TRBJ1-4, the V gene TRBV6-1, with 9 bases fitting TRBD1. V gave up 1 base and J gave up 7 bases; unmatched junction bases: 7. CDR1 and CDR2 (germline): MNHNS, SASEGT. The CDR3 is 16 amino acids.

This clone has more than one count but fewer than ten. The chain has TRBV5-5 and TRBJ2-7, with TRBD1 matching over 8 bases. CDR3 length: 16 residues. J gave up 1 base and V 1 base, and 7 bases lay outside the gene matches. Per germline, CDR1 SGHKS and CDR2 YYEKEE (reference sequence). This CDR3 reads CASSLTGTGPSYEQYF. The CDR3 DNA is TGTGCCAGCAGCTTGACCGGGACAGGTCCATCCTACGAGCAGTACTTC.

The chain carries TRBV5-4 and TRBJ2-5, with 10 bases identical to TRBD1. The germline V gene has CDR1 SGHNT and CDR2 YYREEE (reference sequence). The ends lost 2 bases at V and 4 bases at J; junction bases unmatched: 5. The CDR3 contains 15 residues. Here the CDR3 reads CASSFDRGQGETQYF. For the CDR3, the DNA is TGTGCCAGCAGCTTCGACAGGGGGCAGGGAGAGACCCAGTACTTC.

The chain has TRBV6-6 and TRBJ2-3; 12 nucleotides align to TRBD2. This CDR3 region has 16 residues. J was trimmed by 4 bases and V by 6 bases; bases with no gene match: 8. Germline CDR1 MNHNY, CDR2 SVGAGI (reference sequence). CDR3 in amino acids: CASRRPSGGGPDTQYF. CDR3 DNA: TGTGCCAGCAGACGGCCTAGCGGGGGGGGACCAGATACGCAGTATTTT.

The count of this clone is one. This sequence joins TRBV28 and TRBJ2-3; 8 nucleotides align to TRBD2. Germline loops: CDR1 MDHEN, CDR2 SYDVKM. The CDR3 has 18 amino acids. V was clipped by 7 bases and J by 4 bases; unmatched bases: 19. This chain's CDR3 is CASTEAGRLSGSPDTQYF. DNA of the CDR3: TGTGCCAGCACTGAGGCCGGGAGACTCAGCGGGAGTCCAGATACGCAGTATTTT.

This chain connects TRBV28 to TRBJ1-5; unclear D gene. The CDR3 contains 14 residues. Between the trimmed V and J ends, which lost 6 bases and 3 bases, there was a span of 12 bases. CDR1 and CDR2 (germline): MDHEN, SYDVKM. The CDR3 sequence: CASSPTEYNQPQHF. CDR3 DNA: TGTGCCAGCAGCCCCACCGAGTACAATCAGCCCCAGCATTTT.

The chain recombines TRBV28 with TRBJ1-2, with D uncertain. Germline CDR1 reads MDHEN; CDR2 reads SYDVKM. The CDR3 spans 15 residues. Trimming stripped 4 bases from V and 2 bases from J, with 14 bases between. This CDR3 reads CASSSPWEGNYGYTF. The CDR3 region has the DNA TGTGCCAGCAGTTCTCCCTGGGAGGGCAACTATGGCTACACCTTC.

This chain connects TRBV5-6 to TRBJ2-7; D is undetermined. Germline V gene data show CDR1 as SGHDT and CDR2 as YYEEEE. CDR3 length: 14 residues. Between the trimmed V and J ends, which lost 0 bases and 1 base, there was a span of 8 bases. The DNA of the CDR3 is TGTGCCAGCAGCTTGGGTCAGGCTTCCTACGAGCAGTACTTC. Translating gives CASSLGQASYEQYF.

V and J are TRBV7-9 and TRBJ1-1; 11 bases line up with TRBD1. Germline-derived CDR1 and CDR2 are SEHNR and FQNEAQ (reference sequence). After removal of 3 bases from V and 6 bases from J, the junction contained 6 bases not matched to a gene. The CDR3 loop spans 15 amino acids. CDR3 coding DNA: TGTGCCAGCAGCTTCTCGGACAGGGGGCGATCTGAAGCTTTCTTT. Encoded protein: CASSFSDRGRSEAFF. Using reference TRBV7-9 and TRBJ1-1 for the parts outside the CDR3, the full variable domain is DTGVSQNPRHKITKRGQNVTFRCDPISEHNRLYWYRQTLGQGPEFLTYFQNEAQLEKSRLLSDRFSAERPKGSFSTLEIQRTEQGDSAMYLCASSFSDRGRSEAFFGQGTRLTVV.

This chain links TRBV6-1 with TRBJ2-3, with D perhaps matching TRBD1 (6 bases). This CDR3 contains 14 residues. Germline-derived CDR1 and CDR2 are MNHNS and SASEGT. Trimming removed 3 bases from V and 5 bases from J, with 12 bases in between. The CDR3 DNA is TGTGCCAGCAGTGAGAACAGGGCTCGAGATACGCAGTATTTT. Protein product: CASSENRARDTQYF.

The rearrangement joins TRBV5-1 to TRBJ2-5, with 15 nucleotides matching TRBD2. The CDR3 has 20 residues. V dropped 4 bases and J dropped 9; count of bases not matched to a gene: 22. Germline values: CDR1 SGHRS, CDR2 YFSETQ. The CDR3 sequence is CASSVGTSGRILSRDTAQYF. CDR3 DNA sequence: TGCGCCAGCAGCGTCGGGACTAGCGGGAGGATCCTCTCAAGAGACACGGCCCAGTACTTC. The full variable domain, in which reference TRBV5-1 and TRBJ2-5 provide the parts outside the CDR3, is KAGVTQTPRYLIKTRGQQVTLSCSPISGHRSVSWYQQTPGQGLQFLFEYFSETQRNKGNFPGRFSGRQFSNSRSEMNVSTLELGDSALYLCASSVGTSGRILSRDTAQYFGPGTRLLVL.

On this clone: This specimen includes other DNA sequences encoding the same CDR3. The CDR3 DNA reads as TGTGCCACCAGTGATTCGGGGACAGGTATCTATGGCTACACCTTC. Protein sequence: CATSDSGTGIYGYTF. The V and J genes are TRBV24-1 and TRBJ1-2; 8 nucleotides line up with TRBD1. In germline, CDR1 is KGHDR, CDR2 SFDVKD. The CDR3 loop spans 15 amino acids. With V trimmed by 2 bases and J by 4 bases, 5 bases remained unmatched.

J is TRBJ1-2 and V is TRBV7-9; D unresolved. The germline V and J ends were trimmed by 5 bases and 4 bases, with 17 bases remaining between them. The germline gives CDR1 SEHNR, CDR2 FQNEAQ (reference sequence). The CDR3 has 15 amino acids. The DNA of the CDR3 is TGTGCCAGCAGCCCCACGACGGGTGGAAGCTATGGCTACACCTTC. It encodes CASSPTTGGSYGYTF. The whole variable domain, filled in from reference TRBV7-9 and TRBJ1-2, reads DTGVSQNPRHKITKRGQNVTFRCDPISEHNRLYWYRQTLGQGPEFLTYFQNEAQLEKSRLLSDRFSAERPKGSFSTLEIQRTEQGDSAMYLCASSPTTGGSYGYTFGSGTRLTVV.

The chain recombines TRBV5-1 with TRBJ1-2; D uncertain. Germline V CDR1 and CDR2: SGHRS, YFSETQ. The CDR3 consists of 14 residues. Trimming took 5 bases from V and 0 from J, leaving 11 bases between them. In nucleotides, the CDR3 is TGCGCCAGCAGACTCATACCCTCTAACTATGGCTACACCTTC. Translating it yields CASRLIPSNYGYTF.

The V call is TRBV9, the J call TRBJ1-2, with TRBD1 identical over 9 bases. V dropped 4 bases and J dropped 8; count of bases not matched to a gene: 3. Germline loops: CDR1 SGDLS, CDR2 YYNGEE. The CDR3 is made up of 12 amino acids. The CDR3 reads CASSRTGEGYTF. CDR3 sequence (DNA): TGTGCCAGCAGCCGGACAGGGGAAGGCTACACCTTC.

The chain is built from TRBV6-5 and TRBJ1-1; 8 bases are shared with TRBD1. The CDR3 covers 15 residues. J was trimmed by 7 bases and V by 5 bases; bases with no gene match: 12. In germline, CDR1 is MNHEY, CDR2 SVGAGI. The CDR3 DNA reads as TGTGCCAGCAGTAGAAGGACAGGGTTCGGGGATGAAGCTTTCTTT. The encoded protein is CASSRRTGFGDEAFF.

The rearrangement uses TRBV6-5 and TRBJ1-1, with 7 bases fitting TRBD1. The CDR3 is made up of 14 amino acids. From germline, CDR1 is MNHEY and CDR2 SVGAGI. V gave up 0 bases and J gave up 8 bases; unmatched junction bases: 6. Written as DNA, the CDR3 is TGTGCCAGCAGTTACTCTTCGGACAGGACGGAAGCTTTCTTT. It codes for CASSYSSDRTEAFF.

CDR3 sequence: CASSPSLGTDTQYF. CDR3 nucleotides: TGTGCCAGCAGTCCGTCCCTAGGCACAGATACGCAGTATTTT. V is TRBV28 and J is TRBJ2-3; unclear D gene. The CDR3 has 14 amino acids. Trimming took 5 bases from V and 1 from J, leaving 10 bases between them. Per germline, CDR1 MDHEN and CDR2 SYDVKM.

The chain couples TRBV6-6 to TRBJ2-6; D unresolved. This CDR3 region has 15 residues. The germline V and J ends were trimmed by 9 bases and 1 base, with 13 bases remaining between them. The germline gives CDR1 MNHNY, CDR2 SVGAGI (reference sequence). CDR3 in DNA: TGTGCCAGTACCGATTCAGGATCTGGGGCCAACGTCCTGACTTTC. Translation: CASTDSGSGANVLTF.

This clone occurred once. The J gene is TRBJ2-3, the V gene TRBV5-1; D is undetermined. This CDR3 has 14 amino acids. Trimming shortened V by 1 base and J by 4 bases, and 10 bases separated the two germline ends. In germline, CDR1 is SGHRS, CDR2 YFSETQ. The CDR3 region is CASSLSQIADTQYF. DNA for the CDR3: TGCGCCAGCAGCTTGTCGCAGATTGCAGATACGCAGTATTTT.

The V and J genes are TRBV7-9 and TRBJ2-1, with D maybe TRBD2 (6 bases). V was trimmed by 5 bases and J by 0 bases, leaving 14 bases between them. The CDR3 consists of 16 residues. Germline V gene sequence: CDR1 SEHNR, CDR2 FQNEAQ (reference sequence). The CDR3 sequence is CASSPRDFSSYNEQFF. In DNA, the CDR3 is TGTGCCAGCAGCCCCCGGGACTTTAGCTCCTACAATGAGCAGTTCTTC. Drawing the rest from reference TRBV7-9 and TRBJ2-1, the complete variable domain is DTGVSQNPRHKITKRGQNVTFRCDPISEHNRLYWYRQTLGQGPEFLTYFQNEAQLEKSRLLSDRFSAERPKGSFSTLEIQRTEQGDSAMYLCASSPRDFSSYNEQFFGPGTRLTVL.

This chain joins TRBV28 and TRBJ1-5, with 11 positions matching TRBD1. The junction had 15 bases not matched to a gene; V was cut back by 6 bases and J by 5 bases. This CDR3 region has 18 residues. The germline V gene has CDR1 MDHEN and CDR2 SYDVKM. As DNA, the CDR3 is TGTGCCAGCAGAACGGACAGGGGGCGCCCCCTTCTGCATCAGCCCCAGCATTTT. It yields the protein CASRTDRGRPLLHQPQHF.

This chain connects TRBV24-1 to TRBJ2-2, with TRBD2 as a possible D gene (6 bases). The CDR3 covers 17 residues. Trimming removed 3 bases from V and 6 bases from J, with 19 bases in between. Germline lookup yields CDR1 KGHDR and CDR2 SFDVKD. The CDR3 region is CATSDGLGRGRSGELFF. The CDR3 nucleotides read TGTGCCACCAGTGATGGTTTAGGACGGGGGAGGTCCGGGGAGCTGTTTTTT.